This T cell receptor (beta chain) was found in a study of CD8+ T cells in alopecia areata. Study in general: The authors scored treated patients' severity by affected scalp percentage.

General study findings and limits: Amid tofacitinib therapy, many expanded lesional clones stayed present in scalp and blood. An increase in clonality over normal scalp was evident in lesional scalp, especially alopecia totalis/universalis.

RNA extraction was followed by reverse transcription into cDNA, which acted as the sequencing template. TCRdb's copy holds only in-frame clones and misses some; the assay was immunoSEQ multiplex PCR. The sample lists 100,000 to 150,000 clones; around 63% were seen once. The length of the CDR3 is 15 residues. The J segment lost 6 bases and the V segment lost 6 bases, leaving 12 bases of the junction unmatched. Germline CDR1 and CDR2: MNHEY and SVGAGI. This clone occurred a few times. What it binds is unknown. Regarding treatment: oral pan-JAK inhibitor, 5-10 mg twice daily. Patients with alopecia areata provided lesional scalp punch biopsies as well as peripheral blood.

This specimen was CD4+ T cells sorted from blood, taken at week 4, from a patient treated with tofacitinib. The V call is TRBV6-5, the J call TRBJ1-1, with TRBD1 identical over 8 bases. The TCR was taken from a human donor with alopecia areata. CDR3 bases: TGTGCCAGCAGCCTTACTTTGGGCAGGGGGCCTGAAGCTTTCTTT. It is translated as CASSLTLGRGPEAFF.